This passage covers 8 T cell receptor beta chains from one sample sequenced in a study of blood T cell repertoires in COVID-19 (TCRdb year 2020). The library was generated by the immunoSEQ multiplex PCR assay. TCRdb's version of the immuneACCESS table is confined to in-frame rearrangements and falls short of the full clone set. An unresolved V gene accounts for under half of the shortfall where checked; the remainder is of unknown origin. The sample yields about 120,000 clones; about nine tenths were counted once. Approximately 4.7% of the sample is taken by the ten largest. Sequenced: peripheral blood. The receptors derive from a man aged 40-49 years with acute or convalescent COVID-19.

The V and J genes are TRBV5-4 and TRBJ2-7; 8 nucleotides match TRBD2. This CDR3 region has 15 residues. Germline V gene lookup returns CDR1 SGHNT and CDR2 YYREEE (reference sequence). With V trimmed by 5 bases and J by 1 base, 8 bases remained unmatched. Here the CDR3 reads CASRAERGSSYEQYF. CDR3 DNA: TGTGCCAGCAGGGCTGAGCGGGGGTCTTCCTACGAGCAGTACTTC. Full variable domain (rest looked up from reference TRBV5-4 and TRBJ2-7): ETGVTQSPTHLIKTRGQQVTLRCSSQSGHNTVSWYQQALGQGPQFIFQYYREEENGRGNFPPRFSGLQFPNYSSELNVNALELDDSALYLCASRAERGSSYEQYFGPGTRLTVT.

V gene TRBV11-2 combines with J gene TRBJ2-5; 8 bases agree with TRBD2. V lost 5 bases, J lost 5 bases, and 7 bases stayed unmatched. The germline V gene encodes CDR1 SGHAT and CDR2 FQNNGV. The CDR3 totals 14 residues. In nucleotides, the CDR3 is TGTGCCAGCAGCCTCGGGCGGGAGGCCGAGACCCAGTACTTC. It codes for CASSLGREAETQYF.

The chain uses TRBV19 and TRBJ1-5; 8 bases fit TRBD1. J gave up 6 bases and V 3 bases, and 4 bases lay outside the gene matches. Germline V gives CDR1 LNHDA, CDR2 SQIVND (reference sequence). This CDR3 has 14 amino acids. The CDR3 region has the DNA TGTGCCAGTAGTATGGACAGGGACGGTCAGCCCCAGCATTTT. As protein: CASSMDRDGQPQHF.

J is TRBJ2-4 and V is TRBV9, with TRBD1 matching 10 bases. The V and J ends lost 4 bases and 4 bases, in that order; junction bases with no gene match: 8. CDR1 and CDR2 from the germline V gene are SGDLS and YYNGEE. This CDR3 has 16 residues. The CDR3 bases are TGTGCCAGCAGCACCGGAGACAGGGGGCAAAAAAACATTCAGTACTTC. It codes for CASSTGDRGQKNIQYF.

The chain couples TRBV24-1 to TRBJ2-7; TRBD2 matches at 8 bases. This CDR3 has 14 residues. J was trimmed by 5 bases and V by 9 bases; bases with no gene match: 11. Per germline, CDR1 KGHDR and CDR2 SFDVKD. The CDR3 coding sequence is TGTGCCACCGGCGGGGCGGGAGGACCAGACGAGCAGTACTTC. It translates to CATGGAGGPDEQYF.

This rearrangement joins TRBV2 to TRBJ2-1, with D perhaps TRBD1 (6 bases). There are 13 residues in the CDR3. Per the germline V gene, CDR1 is SNHLY and CDR2 is FYNNEI. The ends were cut back, 5 bases at V and 6 bases at J, with 11 bases in the middle. CDR3 nucleotides: TGTGCCAGCAGTCCAACAGGGATCAATGAGCAGTTCTTC. This encodes CASSPTGINEQFF.

This chain uses TRBV3-1 (or the pseudogene TRBV3-2) with TRBJ2-1; D is unclear. The CDR3 extends over 13 amino acids. V was shortened by 1 base and J by 6 bases, with 7 bases between the two germline ends. Germline assignment: CDR1 LGHDT and CDR2 YNNKEL (reference sequence). CDR3 nucleotides: TGTGCCAGCAGCCAAGGGGCAGTCAATGAGCAGTTCTTC. Protein: CASSQGAVNEQFF.

In DNA, the CDR3 is TGTGCCAGCAGTTACTCGATCGGGGGTGAGCAGTTCTTC. This sequence encodes CASSYSIGGEQFF. The chain carries TRBV6-5 and TRBJ2-1; D is possibly TRBD2 (6 bases). CDR3 size: 13 residues. V lost 0 bases, J lost 9 bases, and 9 bases lay in between. CDR1 is MNHEY, CDR2 SVGAGI, per germline.